This T cell receptor (beta chain) was identified during a study of OX40 agonist ivuxolimab in advanced cancers. Patients who had autoimmune disease history or got systemic immunosuppression were left out. The repertoire was sequenced with immunoSEQ multiplex PCR; TCRdb's copy has only in-frame clones and lacks some. The table shows over 70,000 clones, with about 78% occurring only once. As regards this clone: Antigen: not known.

Germline loops: CDR1 SQVTM, CDR2 ANQGSEA. Trimming left V 4 bases short and J 0 bases short, with 15 bases between. CDR3 length: 15 amino acids. Regarding the study as a whole: Fewer expanded clones were found on average in CD4+ than in CD8+ T cells. Some nonresponders additionally presented with little normalized T-cell clonal expansion.

The TCR comes from an adult with an advanced solid tumor such as melanoma, head and neck, liver or kidney cancer. The sequenced sample was CD4+ or CD8+ T cells sorted from blood, obtained in a trial of the OX40 agonist ivuxolimab. The V and J genes are TRBV29-1 and TRBJ1-1; perhaps TRBD1 as D (6 bases). CDR3 amino acids: CSVVTGRGMNTEAFF. DNA of the CDR3: TGCAGCGTTGTTACAGGGAGAGGAATGAACACTGAAGCTTTCTTT.